These 25 T cell receptor beta chains came from one sample sequenced in a study of T cell repertoires in cytomegalovirus infection. TCRdb re-derived calls from the reads in MiXCR, one entry per CDR3 protein. The sample records about 180,000 distinct CDR3 sequences, 14% being singletons. Material for sequencing was PBMCs. These receptors were collected from a human donor in good health (CMV status not recorded). Some clones in this sample may be carry-over from other donors' samples.

The table lists this clonotype with many counts. The DNA of the CDR3 is TGTGCCAGCAGCTTAGACCCAGGGGGCGGCTACGAGCAGTACTTC. This sequence encodes CASSLDPGGGYEQYF. The chain couples TRBV7-8 to TRBJ2-7, with 8 bases aligning to TRBD1. Germline V CDR1 and CDR2: SGHVS, FQNEAQ. V lost 1 base to trimming and J lost 3 bases; unmatched junction nucleotides: 5. This CDR3 is built from 15 residues. The full variable domain, completed using reference TRBV7-8 and TRBJ2-7, is GAGVSQSPRYKVAKRGQDVALRCDPISGHVSLFWYQQALGQGPEFLTYFQNEAQLDKSGLPSDRFFAERPEGSVSTLKIQRTQQEDSAVYLCASSLDPGGGYEQYFGPGTRLTVT.

This clonotype was found many times. The V and J genes are TRBV10-3 and TRBJ2-1; 12 nucleotides agree with TRBD2. The CDR3 is 15 residues long. V gave up 2 bases and J gave up 7 bases; unmatched junction bases: 3. CDR1 is ENHRY, CDR2 SYGVKD, per germline. CDR3 loop: CAISERTSGTNEQFF. CDR3 in DNA: TGTGCCATCAGTGAGAGGACTAGCGGGACGAATGAGCAGTTCTTC.

Only a few counts were recorded for this clonotype. The chain combines TRBV28 with TRBJ1-6, with a possible D match to TRBD1 (6 bases). This CDR3 has 14 residues. CDR1 MDHEN and CDR2 SYDVKM come from the germline V gene. Trimming pared 3 bases from V and 9 bases from J, leaving 12 bases between. CDR3 loop: CASSFSQGFSPLHF. The CDR3 DNA sequence: TGTGCCAGCAGTTTTAGTCAGGGGTTTTCACCCCTCCACTTT.

The CDR3 region has the DNA TGCGCCAGCAGCTTGGTCGCGGGTATCGGTTTCAATGAGCAGTTCTTC. This encodes CASSLVAGIGFNEQFF. This chain connects TRBV5-1 to TRBJ2-1; D might be TRBD2 (5 bases). Germline CDR1 is SGHRS and CDR2 is YFSETQ. V lost 0 bases to trimming and J lost 6 bases, with 16 bases between them. The CDR3 extends over 16 amino acids. Filled out from reference TRBV5-1 and TRBJ2-1, the complete variable domain reads KAGVTQTPRYLIKTRGQQVTLSCSPISGHRSVSWYQQTPGQGLQFLFEYFSETQRNKGNFPGRFSGRQFSNSRSEMNVSTLELGDSALYLCASSLVAGIGFNEQFFGPGTRLTVL.

This chain uses TRBV12-3 or TRBV12-4 with TRBJ1-3; D uncertain. The V end lost 3 bases, the J end lost 3 bases, and 9 bases lay between the germline ends. The CDR3 covers 14 residues. Here the CDR3 reads CASSLGSDGNTIYF. The CDR3 DNA reads TGTGCCAGCAGTTTGGGGTCGGATGGAAACACCATATATTTT.

This clonotype was detected ten times or more. V gene TRBV5-4 combines with J gene TRBJ2-1; D is unclear. V gave up 0 bases and J gave up 8 bases, with 9 bases separating them. CDR1 is SGHNT and CDR2 is YYREEE in the germline V gene (reference sequence). The CDR3 sequence is 13 residues long. The CDR3 DNA follows: TGTGCCAGCAGCTTGGGGCAGAAGGATGAGCAGTTCTTC. This gives the protein CASSLGQKDEQFF. Full variable domain (outside the CDR3, taken from reference TRBV5-4 and TRBJ2-1): ETGVTQSPTHLIKTRGQQVTLRCSSQSGHNTVSWYQQALGQGPQFIFQYYREEENGRGNFPPRFSGLQFPNYSSELNVNALELDDSALYLCASSLGQKDEQFFGPGTRLTVL.

Here the CDR3 DNA reads TGCGCCAGCAGCCAAGATCAGGCGGTTTCAGCCTACGAGCAGTACTTC. Its translation: CASSQDQAVSAYEQYF. The chain couples TRBV4-1 to TRBJ2-7; D is uncertain. With 0 bases removed from V and 2 bases from J, the gap between germline ends came to 14 bases. The CDR3 runs 16 residues. Per germline, CDR1 MGHRA and CDR2 YSYEKL.

This clonotype was recorded at least ten times. This chain joins TRBV10-2 and TRBJ2-7; 8 nucleotides line up with TRBD1. Per germline, CDR1 WSHSY and CDR2 SAAADI. The CDR3 spans 16 residues. V dropped 0 bases and J dropped 1; count of bases not matched to a gene: 5. Written as DNA, the CDR3 is TGCGCCAGCAGTGAGTCAGGACAGGGACGATCCTACGAGCAGTACTTC. The encoded protein is CASSESGQGRSYEQYF.

V gene TRBV28 combines with J gene TRBJ1-1, with D hard to call. The CDR3 runs 13 residues. With 7 bases removed from V and 4 bases from J, the gap between germline ends came to 13 bases. The germline V gene encodes CDR1 MDHEN and CDR2 SYDVKM. CDR3 nucleotides: TGTGCCAGCATTCGATCGGGTGGCACTGAAGCTTTCTTT. Its protein is CASIRSGGTEAFF. Combining the CDR3 with reference TRBV28 and TRBJ1-1 gives the whole variable domain DVKVTQSSRYLVKRTGEKVFLECVQDMDHENMFWYRQDPGLGLRLIYFSYDVKMKEKGDIPEGYSVSREKKERFSLILESASTNQTSMYLCASIRSGGTEAFFGQGTRLTVV.

Ten or more counts support this clonotype. The rearrangement links TRBV7-9 to TRBJ1-2; a possible D gene is TRBD1 (5 bases). Germline CDR1 SEHNR, CDR2 FQNEAQ (reference sequence). The V end was cut by 7 bases, the J end by 5 bases, with 14 bases between. The length of the CDR3 is 13 residues. The CDR3 loop is CASTRDGPYGYTF. CDR3 in DNA: TGTGCCAGCACCCGGGACGGACCTTATGGCTACACCTTC.

This chain joins TRBV20-1 and TRBJ2-7; a weak D match, TRBD1 (6 bases). The V and J ends lost 3 bases and 1 base respectively, with 13 bases between them. CDR3 length: 14 amino acids. Germline V gene sequence: CDR1 DFQATT, CDR2 SNEGSKA (reference sequence). CDR3 DNA: TGCAGTGCTAGCTTTTCCAGGGGATCCTACGAGCAGTACTTC. Protein: CSASFSRGSYEQYF.

There are many counts of this clonotype. The chain uses TRBV12-3 or TRBV12-4 and TRBJ2-7, with a weak D call TRBD2 (7 bases). Trimming left V 4 bases short and J 6 bases short, with 22 bases between. The CDR3 runs to 16 residues. The DNA for the CDR3 is TGTGCCAGCAGTTCCTCCCGGGGGGCGGGGGTCCCCGAGCAGTACTTC. This sequence encodes CASSSSRGAGVPEQYF.

At least ten counts were recorded for this clonotype. This CDR3 is CASSLGTSGRYNNEQFF. The CDR3 DNA reads TGTGCCAGCAGCTTAGGGACTAGCGGGAGATATAACAATGAGCAGTTCTTC. The V and J genes are TRBV7-8 and TRBJ2-1; 13 bases agree with TRBD2. Germline CDR1 and CDR2: SGHVS and FQNEAQ. CDR3 size: 17 residues. After removal of 1 base from V and 5 bases from J, the junction contained 5 bases not matched to a gene. The entire variable domain, with the rest obtained from reference TRBV7-8 and TRBJ2-1, is as follows: GAGVSQSPRYKVAKRGQDVALRCDPISGHVSLFWYQQALGQGPEFLTYFQNEAQLDKSGLPSDRFFAERPEGSVSTLKIQRTQQEDSAVYLCASSLGTSGRYNNEQFFGPGTRLTVL.

This clonotype was picked up many times. J is TRBJ2-1 and V is TRBV27; TRBD1 is a possible D gene (6 bases). The CDR3 runs to 17 residues. V gave up 8 bases and J gave up 0 bases, with 20 bases separating them. Per germline, CDR1 MNHEY and CDR2 SMNVEV (reference sequence). Written as DNA, the CDR3 is TGTGCCAGCCAGTTTGTGGGACAACCAAGCTCCTACAATGAGCAGTTCTTC. Translating gives CASQFVGQPSSYNEQFF.

This sequence joins TRBV20-1 and TRBJ2-7, with 8 nucleotides matching TRBD1. The CDR3 spans 14 residues. Germline CDR1 is DFQATT and CDR2 is SNEGSKA (reference sequence). Unmatched junction bases numbered 4, after V lost 0 bases and J lost 3 bases. CDR3 residues: CSARDPRGLYEQYF. The CDR3 nucleotides read TGCAGTGCTAGAGATCCCAGGGGGCTCTACGAGCAGTACTTC.

This clonotype came up a few times. This chain connects TRBV19 to TRBJ1-2, with a possible D match to TRBD1 (5 bases). The V gene's germline CDR1 is LNHDA and CDR2 SQIVND (reference sequence). V lost 5 bases and J lost 2, with 18 bases in between. This CDR3 is built from 16 residues. The DNA for the CDR3 is TGTGCCAGTAGTGGACATGCAGGAGCACGAAACTATGGCTACACCTTC. It encodes CASSGHAGARNYGYTF. Based on the CDR3 plus reference TRBV19 and TRBJ1-2, the full variable domain is DGGITQSPKYLFRKEGQNVTLSCEQNLNHDAMYWYRQDPGQGLRLIYYSQIVNDFQKGDIAEGYSVSREKKESFPLTVTSAQKNPTAFYLCASSGHAGARNYGYTFGSGTRLTVV.

In its sample, this clonotype was seen many times. The chain combines TRBV7-2 with TRBJ1-1; D call uncertain. V lost 3 bases and J 2 bases, leaving 7 bases between the germline ends. The germline gives CDR1 SGHTA, CDR2 FQGNSA. CDR3 length: 13 amino acids. As DNA, the CDR3 is TGTGCCAGCAGCTTCTCCACTAACACTGAAGCTTTCTTT. It is translated as CASSFSTNTEAFF.

This chain links TRBV28 with TRBJ1-2; tentative D call: TRBD1 (5 bases). The V gene lost 6 bases and the J gene lost 1 base, with 15 bases spanning the gap. This CDR3 comprises 15 residues. The germline V gene encodes CDR1 MDHEN and CDR2 SYDVKM. The CDR3 nucleotides are TGTGCCAGCAGGTACGGGGCAGGGTATAACTATGGCTACACCTTC. Amino acid sequence: CASRYGAGYNYGYTF.

This clonotype was seen repeatedly, ten times or more. The chain has TRBV7-2 and TRBJ2-7; D remains unclear. V lost 4 bases and J lost 4, with 8 bases in between. This CDR3 is 12 amino acids long. Per the germline V gene, CDR1 is SGHTA and CDR2 is FQGNSA. CDR3 DNA sequence: TGTGCCAGCAGCTCCATGGGATACGAGCAGTACTTC. Its protein product is CASSSMGYEQYF.

The sample holds many counts of this clonotype. This rearrangement joins TRBV7-2 to TRBJ1-1, with unresolved D. V lost 5 bases and J lost 4, with 17 bases in between. This CDR3 comprises 15 residues. The V gene's germline CDR1 is SGHTA and CDR2 FQGNSA. CDR3 residues: CASSPPGRAGTEAFF. DNA of the CDR3: TGTGCCAGCAGCCCCCCCGGGAGGGCGGGCACTGAAGCTTTCTTT.

This chain uses TRBV28 with TRBJ2-5; D is possibly TRBD1 (6 bases). Looked up from germline, CDR1 is MDHEN and CDR2 is SYDVKM. V was cut by 6 bases and J by 5 bases, with 16 bases left in between. The CDR3 extends over 14 amino acids. As DNA, the CDR3 is TGTGCCAGCAGATCCCCAAGGGGGTGGGAGACCCAGTACTTC. Its protein product is CASRSPRGWETQYF.

This clonotype appeared a few times. V and J are TRBV20-1 and TRBJ1-2, with 8 nucleotides matching TRBD1. Per germline, CDR1 DFQATT and CDR2 SNEGSKA (reference sequence). This CDR3 is built from 15 residues. With V trimmed by 0 bases and J by 0 bases, 3 bases remained unmatched. The CDR3 sequence: CSARDETGANYGYTF. DNA for the CDR3: TGCAGTGCTAGAGATGAGACAGGGGCTAACTATGGCTACACCTTC.

The chain joins TRBV20-1 to TRBJ2-7; D is unresolved. Looked up from germline, CDR1 is DFQATT and CDR2 is SNEGSKA (reference sequence). V was clipped by 3 bases and J by 1 base, with 7 bases between them. The CDR3 totals 12 residues. CDR3 residues: CSASGQSYEQYF. In DNA form, the CDR3 reads TGCAGTGCTAGCGGCCAGTCCTACGAGCAGTACTTC.

The sample holds many counts of this clonotype. The chain employs TRBV7-2 and TRBJ2-7; 9 bases match TRBD2. This CDR3 spans 15 amino acids. The V and J ends lost 6 bases and 0 bases, in that order; junction bases with no gene match: 6. Germline V gene lookup returns CDR1 SGHTA and CDR2 FQGNSA. For the CDR3, the DNA is TGTGCCAGCAGTTCTAGCGGGGCTAGCTCCTACGAGCAGTACTTC. This gives the protein CASSSSGASSYEQYF. Full variable domain (remainder filled in from reference TRBV7-2 and TRBJ2-7): GAGVSQSPSNKVTEKGKDVELRCDPISGHTALYWYRQSLGQGLEFLIYFQGNSAPDKSGLPSDRFSAERTGGSVSTLTIQRTQQEDSAVYLCASSSSGASSYEQYFGPGTRLTVT.

This clonotype was observed a few times. The genes are TRBV6-1 and TRBJ1-2; weak D call: TRBD1 (5 bases). This CDR3 contains 15 residues. From germline, CDR1 is MNHNS and CDR2 SASEGT. V was trimmed by 8 bases and J by 2 bases, leaving 18 bases between them. CDR3 residues: CASDDRRGLNYGYTF. Here the CDR3 DNA reads TGTGCCAGCGATGACCGGAGGGGCCTAAACTATGGCTACACCTTC.